This entry lists 20 T cell receptor beta chains sequenced from one sample in a study of control samples from healthy donors and cancer patients. Some clones are missing from TCRdb's copy, which holds only in-frame ones; the method was immunoSEQ multiplex PCR. The sample includes over 65,000 clones, roughly nine tenths of them seen just once. The sequencing input was PBMCs. The receptors derive from a woman between 45 and 60 years old with colorectal cancer.

This rearrangement joins TRBV7-9 to TRBJ1-4; no reliable D call. Germline V gene lookup returns CDR1 SEHNR and CDR2 FQNEAQ (reference sequence). This CDR3 has 12 amino acids. V was clipped by 5 bases and J by 8 bases, with 9 bases between them. CDR3 in amino acids: CASSREEEKLFF. The CDR3 DNA reads as TGTGCCAGCAGCCGGGAAGAGGAAAAACTGTTTTTT.

The rearrangement links TRBV12-3 or TRBV12-4 to TRBJ1-2; no definite D call. This CDR3 comprises 13 residues. Trimming removed 4 bases from V and 8 bases from J, with 14 bases in between. CDR3 in amino acids: CASSYDIQAGYTF. The CDR3, as DNA: TGTGCCAGCAGTTACGACATCCAGGCGGGCTACACCTTC.

The genes are TRBV7-8 and TRBJ1-1; the D is unclear. CDR3 length equals 14 residues. The germline gives CDR1 SGHVS, CDR2 FQNEAQ. With 1 base removed from V and 6 bases from J, the gap between germline ends came to 12 bases. CDR3 residues: CASSLGPARPEAFF. CDR3 nucleotide sequence: TGTGCCAGCAGCTTAGGCCCGGCCCGACCTGAAGCTTTCTTT.

The J gene is TRBJ2-7, the V gene TRBV27; D is unclear. V was shortened by 3 bases and J by 5 bases, with 20 bases between the two germline ends. The CDR3 sequence is 16 residues long. The V gene's germline CDR1 is MNHEY and CDR2 SMNVEV (reference sequence). The CDR3 coding sequence is TGTGCCAGCAGTTTTAGGATCGGGTTTCGCTATCACGAGCAGTACGTC. Its protein is CASSFRIGFRYHEQYV.

The chain links TRBV5-1 to TRBJ2-5, with D possibly being TRBD2 (6 bases). Germline V gene lookup returns CDR1 SGHRS and CDR2 YFSETQ. This CDR3 is 14 amino acids long. V gave up 0 bases and J gave up 7 bases, with 13 bases separating them. CDR3 DNA sequence: TGCGCCAGCAGCTTGGGACTAGACTTATGGACCCAGTACTTC. As protein: CASSLGLDLWTQYF. The full variable domain, with the rest looked up from reference TRBV5-1 and TRBJ2-5, is KAGVTQTPRYLIKTRGQQVTLSCSPISGHRSVSWYQQTPGQGLQFLFEYFSETQRNKGNFPGRFSGRQFSNSRSEMNVSTLELGDSALYLCASSLGLDLWTQYFGPGTRLLVL.

The chain employs TRBV3-1 (or the pseudogene TRBV3-2) and TRBJ1-1, with D unclear. Trimming shortened V by 3 bases and J by 4 bases, and 18 bases separated the two germline ends. Germline CDR1 LGHDT, CDR2 YNNKEL (reference sequence). This CDR3 contains 16 residues. The CDR3: CASSHPLGGWGTEAFF. Written as DNA, the CDR3 is TGTGCCAGCAGCCATCCCCTCGGCGGCTGGGGCACTGAAGCTTTCTTT.

This sequence joins TRBV19 and TRBJ1-4, with D possibly TRBD1 on 5 matching bases. This CDR3 has 16 residues. CDR1 and CDR2 from the germline V gene are LNHDA and SQIVND (reference sequence). V lost 4 bases and J 7 bases, leaving 19 bases between the germline ends. CDR3 nucleotides: TGTGCCAGTAGTAACGCCCTCGGGGGAAGGGGTGAAAAACTGTTTTTT. Translation gives CASSNALGGRGEKLFF.

The chain has TRBV28 and TRBJ2-3, with a weak D call TRBD2 (5 bases). The germline V gene encodes CDR1 MDHEN and CDR2 SYDVKM. The V end lost 5 bases, the J end lost 4 bases, and 16 bases lay between the germline ends. The CDR3 totals 15 residues. CDR3 in amino acids: CASSDPGERADTQYF. DNA for the CDR3: TGTGCCAGCAGTGATCCCGGGGAGAGGGCAGATACGCAGTATTTT.

The chain has TRBV28 and TRBJ2-3; 11 positions agree with TRBD2. CDR1 and CDR2 (germline): MDHEN, SYDVKM. Unmatched junction bases numbered 4, after V lost 4 bases and J lost 1 base. The CDR3 sequence is 16 residues long. CDR3 region: CASSSTSGEGTDTQYF. CDR3 sequence (DNA): TGTGCCAGCAGTTCGACTAGCGGGGAGGGCACAGATACGCAGTATTTT.

The CDR3 DNA is TGTGCCAGCAGCTTAGCGAGCGCGGGAGGCCCAGATACGCAGTATTTT. Its translation is CASSLASAGGPDTQYF. The gene calls are TRBV7-6 and TRBJ2-3; 8 nucleotides match TRBD2. CDR3 length: 16 residues. Germline loops: CDR1 SGHVS, CDR2 FNYEAQ. V dropped 0 bases and J dropped 4; count of bases not matched to a gene: 6.

The chain combines TRBV28 with TRBJ2-2; 10 bases line up with TRBD1. The V gene end was trimmed by 2 bases and the J gene end by 5 bases; junction bases not matched to a gene: 2. This CDR3 spans 15 amino acids. Germline V CDR1 and CDR2: MDHEN, SYDVKM. The CDR3 region has the DNA TGTGCCAGCAGTTTAGGGACAGGGGTGACCGGGGAGCTGTTTTTT. Translation: CASSLGTGVTGELFF.

This sequence joins TRBV2 and TRBJ1-1; possible D gene TRBD1, 5 bases. CDR1 and CDR2 (germline): SNHLY, FYNNEI. V was trimmed by 2 bases and J by 0 bases, leaving 10 bases between them. The CDR3 loop spans 15 amino acids. CDR3 region: CASSEQGSMNTEAFF. Here the CDR3 DNA reads TGTGCCAGCAGTGAACAGGGATCCATGAACACTGAAGCTTTCTTT.

This chain connects TRBV6-6 to TRBJ1-1; TRBD1 might be the D (5 bases). The CDR3 is 13 residues long. The V gene lost 10 bases and the J gene lost 0 bases, with 12 bases spanning the gap. Looked up from germline, CDR1 is MNHNY and CDR2 is SVGAGI (reference sequence). Here the CDR3 DNA reads TGTGCCACCTCGGCAGGGCTGAACACTGAAGCTTTCTTT. Translated: CATSAGLNTEAFF.

The gene calls are TRBV24-1 and TRBJ2-5; TRBD1 aligns across 8 bases. The CDR3 has 13 amino acids. Germline values: CDR1 KGHDR, CDR2 SFDVKD. V gave up 9 bases and J gave up 0 bases; unmatched junction bases: 2. CDR3 amino acids: CATRDRYQETQYF. CDR3 coding DNA: TGTGCCACCCGGGACAGGTACCAAGAGACCCAGTACTTC.

The rearrangement links TRBV9 to TRBJ2-6; D gene unclear. CDR3 length: 16 amino acids. Between the trimmed V and J ends, which lost 4 bases and 0 bases, there was a span of 11 bases. Germline V gives CDR1 SGDLS, CDR2 YYNGEE. CDR3: CASSTSPHSGANVLTF. The CDR3 nucleotides read TGTGCCAGCAGCACAAGCCCCCACTCTGGGGCCAACGTCCTGACTTTC.

The genes are TRBV12-3 or TRBV12-4 and TRBJ2-2; D is perhaps TRBD1 (6 bases). The CDR3 length is 13 residues. V dropped 4 bases and J dropped 5 bases, with 8 bases sitting between them. The DNA of the CDR3 is TGTGCCAGCAGTTCCCAGGGGACCGGGGAGCTGTTTTTT. Translating it yields CASSSQGTGELFF.

The chain carries TRBV4-1 and TRBJ2-2; 13 bases agree with TRBD2. The J segment lost 3 bases and the V segment lost 6 bases, leaving 4 bases of the junction unmatched. There are 16 residues in the CDR3. CDR1 MGHRA and CDR2 YSYEKL come from the germline V gene. The CDR3 bases are TGCGCCAGCAGTCGACTAGCGGGGGGAGACACCGGGGAGCTGTTTTTT. This sequence encodes CASSRLAGGDTGELFF.

V and J are TRBV7-2 and TRBJ2-7; 13 bases are a match to TRBD2. This CDR3 comprises 18 residues. Germline V CDR1 and CDR2: SGHTA, FQGNSA. Trimming cost V 5 bases and J 2 bases; bases outside gene matches: 12. The CDR3 DNA sequence: TGTGCCAGCAGCCCCGGGGTTGTCGGGACTAGCGGGGCCTACGAGCAGTACGTC. It is translated as CASSPGVVGTSGAYEQYV.

The chain joins TRBV25-1 to TRBJ2-1; maybe TRBD1 (5 bases). Trimming removed 4 bases at V and 8 bases at J, with 12 bases between. The CDR3 is 13 residues long. Germline CDR1 and CDR2: MGHDK and SYGVNS. The DNA of the CDR3 is TGTGCCAGCAGTGGCGTTGGGGCCCATGAGCAGTTCTTC. This encodes CASSGVGAHEQFF.

The V call is TRBV6-1, the J call TRBJ1-5; D gene ambiguous. V shed 3 bases and J shed 2 bases, with 17 bases lying between them. Germline V lookup: CDR1 MNHNS, CDR2 SASEGT. The CDR3 totals 17 residues. Written as DNA, the CDR3 is TGTGCCAGCAGTGATGTAGGGTTCGGCTCGGGCAATCAGCCCCAGCATTTT. Protein sequence: CASSDVGFGSGNQPQHF.